The clone carrying this T cell receptor beta chain was found a few times. The antigen remains undetermined. This sample was included in a study of T-cell memory formation after mild COVID-19. General study results and limits: Clones contracting across day 15 to 85 had a balanced CD4/CD8 profile; later expanding clones leaned CD4+.

The CDR3 is 14 residues long. The V segment lost 4 bases and the J segment 6 bases; nucleotides outside the gene matches: 7. Germline CDR1 reads SGHRS; CDR2 reads YFSETQ. MiXCR, applied by TCRdb to the 5' RACE reads, yields one record per CDR3 protein. The sample records fewer than 350,000 distinct CDR3 sequences, roughly 18% being singletons. The chain employs TRBV5-1 and TRBJ2-1; 7 nucleotides agree with TRBD1. The TCR sequence derives from a man younger than 35 who had mild COVID-19 (a few samples of this study predate the infection). Cell type and time point are not known. Input material: PBMCs or a T cell subset sorted from them (not recorded which). CDR3 loop: CASSTETGINEQFF. As DNA, the CDR3 is TGCGCCAGCAGCACGGAGACAGGGATCAATGAGCAGTTCTTC.